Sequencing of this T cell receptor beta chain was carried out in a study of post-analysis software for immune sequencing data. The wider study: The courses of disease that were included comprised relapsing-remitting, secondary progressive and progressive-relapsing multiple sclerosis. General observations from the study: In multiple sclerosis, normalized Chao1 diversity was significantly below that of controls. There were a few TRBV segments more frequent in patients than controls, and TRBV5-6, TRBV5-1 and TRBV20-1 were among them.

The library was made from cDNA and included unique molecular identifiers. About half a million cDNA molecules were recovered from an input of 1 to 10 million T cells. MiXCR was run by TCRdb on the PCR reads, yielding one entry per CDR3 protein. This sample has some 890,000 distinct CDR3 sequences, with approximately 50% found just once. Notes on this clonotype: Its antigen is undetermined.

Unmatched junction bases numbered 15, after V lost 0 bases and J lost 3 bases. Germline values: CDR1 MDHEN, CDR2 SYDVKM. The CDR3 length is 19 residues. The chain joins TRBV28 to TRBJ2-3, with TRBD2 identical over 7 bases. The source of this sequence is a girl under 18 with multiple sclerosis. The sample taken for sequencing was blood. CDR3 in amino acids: CASSLWGGSLMARTDTQYF. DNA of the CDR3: TGTGCCAGCAGTTTATGGGGCGGGAGTCTCATGGCGCGGACAGATACGCAGTATTTT.